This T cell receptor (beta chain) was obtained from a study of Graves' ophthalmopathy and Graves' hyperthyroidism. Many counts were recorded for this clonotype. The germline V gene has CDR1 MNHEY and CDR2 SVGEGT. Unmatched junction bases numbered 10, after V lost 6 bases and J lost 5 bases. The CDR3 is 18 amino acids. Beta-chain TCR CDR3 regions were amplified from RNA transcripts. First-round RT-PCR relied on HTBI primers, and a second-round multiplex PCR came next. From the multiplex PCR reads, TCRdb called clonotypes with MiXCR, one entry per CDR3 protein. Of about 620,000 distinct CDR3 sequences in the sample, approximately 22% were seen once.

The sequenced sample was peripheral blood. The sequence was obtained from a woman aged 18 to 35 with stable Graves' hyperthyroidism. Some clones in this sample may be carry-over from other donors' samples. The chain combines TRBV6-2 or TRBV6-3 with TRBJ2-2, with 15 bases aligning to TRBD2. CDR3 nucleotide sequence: TGTGCCAGCAGCCCAGGACTAGCGGGAGGGCCATGGACCGGGGAGCTGTTTTTT. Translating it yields CASSPGLAGGPWTGELFF.